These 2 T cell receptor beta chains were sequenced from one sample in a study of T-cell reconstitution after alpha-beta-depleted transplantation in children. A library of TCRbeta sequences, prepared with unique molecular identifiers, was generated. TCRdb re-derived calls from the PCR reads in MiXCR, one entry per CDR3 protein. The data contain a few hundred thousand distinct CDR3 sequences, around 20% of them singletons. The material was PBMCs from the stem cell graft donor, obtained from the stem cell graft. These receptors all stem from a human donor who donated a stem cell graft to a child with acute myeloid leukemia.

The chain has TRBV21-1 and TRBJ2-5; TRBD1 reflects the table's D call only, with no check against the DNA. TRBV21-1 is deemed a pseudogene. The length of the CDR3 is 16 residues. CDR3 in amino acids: CASSKEDRKRGETQYF. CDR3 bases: TGTGCCAGCAGCAAAGAGGACAGGAAACGGGGAGAGACCCAGTACTTC.

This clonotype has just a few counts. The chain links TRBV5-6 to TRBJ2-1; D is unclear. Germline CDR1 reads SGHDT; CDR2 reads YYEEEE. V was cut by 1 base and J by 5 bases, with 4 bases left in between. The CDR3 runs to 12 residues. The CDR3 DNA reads TGTGCCAGCAGCTTGTACGACAATGAGCAGTTCTTC. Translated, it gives CASSLYDNEQFF.